Following are 31 T cell receptor beta chains from one sample sequenced in a study of T cells in Graves' hyperthyroidism and ophthalmopathy. It was RNA transcripts that yielded the amplified TCR beta CDR3 regions. The HTBI primer set served for first-round RT-PCR of the TCR CDR3. TCRdb itself ran the multiplex PCR reads through MiXCR, one entry per CDR3 protein. Of 640,000 or so distinct CDR3 sequences listed, roughly 14% were seen once; the top ten hold 3.5% to 4.5%. The sample comprised blood. The source of these receptors is a woman aged 40 to 49 with Graves' ophthalmopathy.

This clonotype was recorded many times. The chain combines TRBV10-3 with TRBJ2-7; D is unclear. Germline CDR1 reads ENHRY; CDR2 reads SYGVKD. The CDR3 length is 12 residues. V lost 6 bases and J lost 0, with 6 bases in between. CDR3 in DNA: TGTGCCATCAGCTCTAGCTCCTACGAGCAGTACTTC. This translates into CAISSSSYEQYF.

This clonotype came up many times. The chain has TRBV6-2 or TRBV6-3 and TRBJ1-5; a possible D gene is TRBD1 (6 bases). Germline V gives CDR1 MNHEY, CDR2 SVGEGT. The CDR3 totals 15 residues. Trimming took 5 bases from V and 2 from J, leaving 13 bases between them. The CDR3 coding sequence is TGTGCCAGCAGTAACGGGGGGGCTCGCAATCAGCCCCAGCATTTT. It codes for CASSNGGARNQPQHF.

There are many counts of this clonotype. The J gene is TRBJ1-4, the V gene TRBV10-3; TRBD1 might be the D (6 bases). The V end lost 5 bases, the J end lost 2 bases, and 9 bases lay between the germline ends. CDR1 is ENHRY, CDR2 SYGVKD, per germline. The CDR3 has 14 residues. CDR3 sequence: CAISRGGTNEKLFF. The CDR3 coding sequence is TGTGCCATCAGTAGAGGGGGGACTAATGAAAAACTGTTTTTT.

DNA for the CDR3: TGTGCCAGCAGTGGGACAGTGAACACCCTAGACGAGCAGTACTTC. Amino acids: CASSGTVNTLDEQYF. The chain couples TRBV28 to TRBJ2-7; 7 nucleotides align to TRBD1. CDR3 length: 15 residues. Germline CDR1 and CDR2: MDHEN and SYDVKM. V was pared by 5 bases and J by 5 bases, with 12 bases of the junction left unmatched.

The CDR3 coding sequence is TGTGCCAGCACCGGGAAAGCAGCTCCAAACTCCTACGAGCAGTACTTC. It encodes CASTGKAAPNSYEQYF. The rearrangement links TRBV12-3 or TRBV12-4 to TRBJ2-7; TRBD2 is a possible D gene (5 bases). The CDR3 is 16 residues long. The ends were cut back, 7 bases at V and 0 bases at J, with 19 bases in the middle.

This clonotype was seen at least ten times. The chain uses TRBV2 and TRBJ1-1; D remains ambiguous. The germline V and J ends were trimmed by 6 bases and 1 base, with 9 bases remaining between them. Germline V lookup: CDR1 SNHLY, CDR2 FYNNEI. This CDR3 spans 13 amino acids. CDR3 bases: TGTGCCAGCAGAATAACAGAGAACACTGAAGCTTTCTTT. Amino acid sequence: CASRITENTEAFF. The whole variable domain, remainder taken from reference TRBV2 and TRBJ1-1, is EPEVTQTPSHQVTQMGQEVILRCVPISNHLYFYWYRQILGQKVEFLVSFYNNEISEKSEIFDDQFSVERPDGSNFTLKIRSTKLEDSAMYFCASRITENTEAFFGQGTRLTVV.

The table lists this clonotype with many counts. The CDR3 spells CAWKDRGSFGYTF. Written as DNA, the CDR3 is TGTGCCTGGAAGGACAGGGGGTCGTTTGGCTACACCTTC. This chain connects TRBV30 to TRBJ1-2, with TRBD1 identical over 10 bases. This CDR3 contains 13 residues. The V gene's germline CDR1 is GTSNPN and CDR2 SVGIG (reference sequence). V gave up 4 bases and J gave up 7 bases; unmatched junction bases: 6.

The gene calls are TRBV19 and TRBJ2-2; the D gene is possibly TRBD1 (6 bases). This CDR3 region has 15 residues. Trimming shortened V by 7 bases and J by 0 bases, and 12 bases separated the two germline ends. Looked up from germline, CDR1 is LNHDA and CDR2 is SQIVND (reference sequence). Here the CDR3 reads CASTHQGPNTGELFF. The DNA for the CDR3 is TGTGCCAGTACCCACCAGGGGCCGAACACCGGGGAGCTGTTTTTT.

This clonotype was observed at least ten times. The chain has TRBV12-3 or TRBV12-4 and TRBJ2-2, with unresolved D. CDR3 size: 14 residues. V was trimmed by 6 bases and J by 5 bases, leaving 13 bases between them. CDR3 in amino acids: CASSLFEGTGELFF. The DNA for the CDR3 is TGTGCCAGCAGCCTCTTTGAAGGAACCGGGGAGCTGTTTTTT.

This clonotype has just a few counts. The chain uses TRBV7-3 and TRBJ2-3; TRBD2 matches at 7 bases. The CDR3 extends over 16 amino acids. Trimming at V came to 5 bases and at J to 8 bases, leaving 16 bases not matched to a gene. Germline V gene sequence: CDR1 SGHTA, CDR2 FQGTGA. DNA of the CDR3: TGTGCCAGCAGCCAATACCCGGCTAGCGGTACTGGTACGCAGTATTTT. It translates to CASSQYPASGTGTQYF.

This clonotype was seen repeatedly, ten times or more. The V gene is TRBV28, the J gene TRBJ1-2, with no clear D. V shed 1 base and J shed 1 base, with 7 bases lying between them. CDR3 length: 14 amino acids. In germline, CDR1 is MDHEN, CDR2 SYDVKM. The CDR3 DNA sequence: TGTGCCAGCAGTTTATCAGGATATAACTATGGCTACACCTTC. The encoded protein is CASSLSGYNYGYTF.

The V and J genes are TRBV6-1 and TRBJ2-7; 7 nucleotides line up with TRBD2. CDR3 length: 14 amino acids. Germline V gene lookup returns CDR1 MNHNS and CDR2 SASEGT. V lost 4 bases, J lost 4 bases, and 7 bases stayed unmatched. DNA for the CDR3: TGTGCCAGCAGTGGAGCGGGGAGACAATACGAGCAGTACTTC. Its protein is CASSGAGRQYEQYF.

This clonotype has ten or more counts. The V call is TRBV12-3 or TRBV12-4, the J call TRBJ2-5; D is uncertain. Trimming took off 6 bases at V and 1 base at J, with 12 bases between the two ends. CDR3 size: 14 residues. CDR3 region: CASSPFWVQETQYF. CDR3 DNA sequence: TGTGCCAGCAGCCCCTTTTGGGTCCAAGAGACCCAGTACTTC.

At least ten counts were recorded for this clonotype. The chain employs TRBV5-1 and TRBJ1-1; maybe TRBD1 (6 bases). CDR3 length equals 14 residues. Per germline, CDR1 SGHRS and CDR2 YFSETQ. V gave up 3 bases and J gave up 11 bases, with 20 bases separating them. The CDR3 DNA reads as TGCGCCAGCAGCTCCACGGGACTAGGAGGGGGGGCTTTCTTT. Translation gives CASSSTGLGGGAFF. Full variable domain (missing parts from reference TRBV5-1 and TRBJ1-1): KAGVTQTPRYLIKTRGQQVTLSCSPISGHRSVSWYQQTPGQGLQFLFEYFSETQRNKGNFPGRFSGRQFSNSRSEMNVSTLELGDSALYLCASSSTGLGGGAFFGQGTRLTVV.

The rearrangement uses TRBV11-2 and TRBJ2-7; TRBD1 aligns across 11 bases. Germline V lookup: CDR1 SGHAT, CDR2 FQNNGV. After removal of 3 bases from V and 5 bases from J, the junction contained 6 bases not matched to a gene. The CDR3 totals 15 residues. The CDR3 reads CASSFPGQGGHEQYF. The CDR3 nucleotides read TGTGCCAGCAGCTTCCCGGGACAGGGGGGCCACGAGCAGTACTTC.

Many counts were recorded for this clonotype. The chain has TRBV11-2 and TRBJ1-1; maybe TRBD1 (5 bases). Deletions cut 5 bases from V and 0 bases from J, with 19 bases between. Germline CDR1 is SGHAT and CDR2 is FQNNGV. This CDR3 comprises 17 residues. The CDR3 here is CASSLSSGPLLNTEAFF. For the CDR3, the DNA is TGTGCCAGCAGCCTCTCGTCAGGGCCCCTCTTGAACACTGAAGCTTTCTTT.

Ten or more counts support this clonotype. V gene TRBV29-1 combines with J gene TRBJ2-5; D is unresolved. The CDR3 is made up of 13 amino acids. The germline gives CDR1 SQVTM, CDR2 ANQGSEA. Trimming stripped 1 base from V and 1 base from J, with 7 bases between. CDR3 bases: TGCAGCGTTGAAGGGGCAGGCCAAGAGACCCAGTACTTC. This codes for CSVEGAGQETQYF.

The sample holds a few counts of this clonotype. The rearrangement uses TRBV18 and TRBJ2-1, with a weak D call TRBD2 (5 bases). V was clipped by 5 bases and J by 0 bases, with 8 bases between them. The CDR3 totals 14 residues. CDR1 and CDR2 (germline): KGHSH, LQKENI. Written as DNA, the CDR3 is TGTGCCAGCTCAAGGACTCGCTCCTACAATGAGCAGTTCTTC. The encoded protein is CASSRTRSYNEQFF.

This clonotype was recorded at least ten times. This chain links TRBV6-5 with TRBJ2-3; no definite D call. The length of the CDR3 is 13 residues. Germline CDR1 is MNHEY and CDR2 is SVGAGI. Trimming left V 3 bases short and J 3 bases short, with 7 bases between. The CDR3 loop is CASSYEETDTQYF. The CDR3 DNA reads as TGTGCCAGCAGTTATGAGGAGACAGATACGCAGTATTTT.

This clonotype was recorded many times. The rearrangement links TRBV7-2 to TRBJ1-1; maybe TRBD1 (5 bases). CDR3 length: 14 amino acids. Trimming took 8 bases from V and 1 from J, leaving 14 bases between them. CDR1 is SGHTA and CDR2 is FQGNSA in the germline V gene. The CDR3 DNA sequence: TGTGCCAGCGGGTTTCGGGGGGGGAACACTGAAGCTTTCTTT. It codes for CASGFRGGNTEAFF.

At least ten counts were recorded for this clonotype. The genes are TRBV29-1 and TRBJ2-7; 16 positions match TRBD2. V gave up 4 bases and J gave up 8 bases; unmatched junction bases: 8. Germline CDR1 reads SQVTM; CDR2 reads ANQGSEA. The CDR3 spans 15 residues. CDR3 DNA: TGCAGCGTTGGGCCCCCGGGACTAGCGGGAGGGAAGCAGTACTTC. This gives the protein CSVGPPGLAGGKQYF.

This clonotype was seen many times. The gene calls are TRBV3-1 and TRBJ1-1; maybe TRBD1 (6 bases). In germline, CDR1 is LGHDT, CDR2 YNNKEL (reference sequence). V was cut by 4 bases and J by 7 bases, with 10 bases left in between. The CDR3 totals 12 residues. CDR3 protein: CASSPTGIEAFF. DNA for the CDR3: TGTGCCAGCAGCCCTACAGGGATTGAAGCTTTCTTT.

This clonotype was picked up many times. J is TRBJ2-7 and V is TRBV6-2 or TRBV6-3, with D perhaps matching TRBD1 (6 bases). V was pared by 7 bases and J by 6 bases, with 19 bases between. The V gene's germline CDR1 is MNHEY and CDR2 SVGEGT. The CDR3 has 14 residues. CDR3 protein: CASKKQGWIAEQYF. The CDR3 region has the DNA TGTGCCAGCAAAAAACAGGGTTGGATCGCCGAGCAGTACTTC.

The table lists this clonotype with many counts. The chain employs TRBV7-2 and TRBJ2-2; 8 nucleotides match TRBD1. The CDR3 has 14 residues. Germline V gene data show CDR1 as SGHTA and CDR2 as FQGNSA. The J segment lost 5 bases and the V segment lost 6 bases, leaving 5 bases of the junction unmatched. CDR3 amino acids: CASSFYRGTGELFF. In DNA, the CDR3 is TGTGCCAGCAGTTTCTACAGGGGGACCGGGGAGCTGTTTTTT.

This clonotype was recorded many times. This chain uses TRBV20-1 with TRBJ1-2; D unclear. The CDR3 spans 16 residues. Germline CDR1 reads DFQATT; CDR2 reads SNEGSKA (reference sequence). The V end lost 1 base, the J end lost 2 bases, and 17 bases lay between the germline ends. The CDR3 DNA follows: TGCAGTGCTAGAGTTAGAAGTGCAACCCGAAACTATGGCTACACCTTC. It yields the protein CSARVRSATRNYGYTF.

This clonotype has at least ten counts. This rearrangement joins TRBV5-1 to TRBJ1-2; D is unresolved. Germline CDR1 SGHRS, CDR2 YFSETQ. V was shortened by 0 bases and J by 0 bases, with 12 bases between the two germline ends. The CDR3 contains 16 residues. In DNA form, the CDR3 reads TGCGCCAGCAGCTTGGAATCTAGGACTACTAACTATGGCTACACCTTC. As protein: CASSLESRTTNYGYTF.

This clonotype occurred many times. The rearrangement links TRBV12-3 or TRBV12-4 to TRBJ2-7, with D possibly matching TRBD1 (5 bases). Trimming removed 4 bases from V and 9 bases from J, with 19 bases in between. This CDR3 contains 14 residues. This CDR3 is CASSSTGAPEGQYF. The CDR3 nucleotides read TGTGCCAGCAGTTCCACAGGCGCTCCCGAAGGGCAGTACTTC.

This clonotype was seen repeatedly, ten times or more. CDR3 protein: CSASQNTEAFF. CDR3 nucleotide sequence: TGCAGTGCTAGTCAGAACACTGAAGCTTTCTTT. The genes are TRBV20-1 and TRBJ1-1; D unresolved. From germline, CDR1 is DFQATT and CDR2 SNEGSKA (reference sequence). V lost 3 bases and J 1 base, leaving 3 bases between the germline ends. The CDR3 contains 11 residues.

This clonotype was observed a few times. V is TRBV27 and J is TRBJ2-7, with a possible D match to TRBD2 (6 bases). The germline V gene has CDR1 MNHEY and CDR2 SMNVEV (reference sequence). The CDR3 sequence is 16 residues long. V shed 5 bases and J shed 3 bases, with 20 bases lying between them. This CDR3 is CASSPIGGGLNYEQYF. CDR3 DNA sequence: TGTGCCAGCAGTCCGATCGGGGGAGGCCTCAACTACGAGCAGTACTTC.

This clonotype has ten or more counts. V is TRBV6-2 or TRBV6-3 and J is TRBJ2-7; the match to TRBD2 covers 10 bases. CDR3 length: 14 residues. V dropped 8 bases and J dropped 0; count of bases not matched to a gene: 4. Germline-derived CDR1 and CDR2 are MNHEY and SVGEGT. CDR3 amino acids: CASEGLADSYEQYF. Written as DNA, the CDR3 is TGTGCCAGCGAAGGACTAGCGGACTCCTACGAGCAGTACTTC.

This clonotype has ten or more counts. The chain combines TRBV14 with TRBJ1-1; D may be TRBD1 (6 bases). The CDR3 extends over 14 amino acids. V lost 0 bases to trimming and J lost 9 bases, with 14 bases between them. In germline, CDR1 is SGHDN, CDR2 FVKESK. As DNA, the CDR3 is TGTGCCAGCAGCCAAGATTGGAGAACAGGGAAAGCTTTCTTT. The encoded protein is CASSQDWRTGKAFF.